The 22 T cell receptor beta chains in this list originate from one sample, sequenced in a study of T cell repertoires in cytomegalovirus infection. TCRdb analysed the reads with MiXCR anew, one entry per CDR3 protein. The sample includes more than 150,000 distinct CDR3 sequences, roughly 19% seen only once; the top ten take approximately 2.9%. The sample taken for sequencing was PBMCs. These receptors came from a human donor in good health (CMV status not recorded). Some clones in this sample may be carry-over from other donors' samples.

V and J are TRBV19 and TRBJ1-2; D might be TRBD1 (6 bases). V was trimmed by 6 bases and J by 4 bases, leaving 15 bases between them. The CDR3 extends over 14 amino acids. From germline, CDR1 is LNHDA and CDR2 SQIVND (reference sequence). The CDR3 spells CASSPVGGSYGYTF. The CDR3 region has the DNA TGTGCCAGTAGCCCGGTGGGGGGCAGCTATGGCTACACCTTC.

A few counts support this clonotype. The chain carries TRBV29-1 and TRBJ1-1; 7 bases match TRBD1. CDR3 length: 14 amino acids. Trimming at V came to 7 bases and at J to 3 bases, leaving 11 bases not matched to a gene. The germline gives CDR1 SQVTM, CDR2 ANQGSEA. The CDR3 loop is CSAAQSQGYTEAFF. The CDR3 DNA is TGCAGCGCCGCCCAATCACAGGGGTACACTGAAGCTTTCTTT. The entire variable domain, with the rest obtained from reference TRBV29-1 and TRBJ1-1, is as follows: SAVISQKPSRDICQRGTSLTIQCQVDSQVTMMFWYRQQPGQSLTLIATANQGSEATYESGFVIDKFPISRPNLTFSTLTVSNMSPEDSSIYLCSAAQSQGYTEAFFGQGTRLTVV.

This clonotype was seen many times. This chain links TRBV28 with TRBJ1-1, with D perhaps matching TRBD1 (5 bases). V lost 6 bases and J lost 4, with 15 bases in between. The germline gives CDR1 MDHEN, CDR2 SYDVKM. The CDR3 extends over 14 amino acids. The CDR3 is CASSVGGYGTEAFF. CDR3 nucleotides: TGTGCCAGCAGCGTCGGGGGTTACGGCACTGAAGCTTTCTTT.

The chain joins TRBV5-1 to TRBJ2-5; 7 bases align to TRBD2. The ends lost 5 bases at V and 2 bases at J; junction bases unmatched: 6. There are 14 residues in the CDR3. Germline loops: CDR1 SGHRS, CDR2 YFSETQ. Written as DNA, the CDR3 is TGCGCCAGCAGTCGCACTAGCGTACAAGAGACCCAGTACTTC. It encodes CASSRTSVQETQYF.

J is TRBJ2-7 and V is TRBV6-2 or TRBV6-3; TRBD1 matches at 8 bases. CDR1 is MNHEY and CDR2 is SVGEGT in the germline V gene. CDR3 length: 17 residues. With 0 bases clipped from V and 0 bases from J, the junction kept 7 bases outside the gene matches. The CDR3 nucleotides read TGTGCCAGCAGTTACTCGACAGGGGCCCTGAGCTCCTACGAGCAGTACTTC. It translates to CASSYSTGALSSYEQYF.

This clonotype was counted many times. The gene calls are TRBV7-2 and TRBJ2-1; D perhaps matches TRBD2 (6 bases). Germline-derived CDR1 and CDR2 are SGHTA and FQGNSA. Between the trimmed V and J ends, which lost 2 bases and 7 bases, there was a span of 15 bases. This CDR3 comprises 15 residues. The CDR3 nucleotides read TGTGCCAGCAGCTTACGTGCGGGAAGGTGGAATGAGCAGTTCTTC. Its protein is CASSLRAGRWNEQFF.

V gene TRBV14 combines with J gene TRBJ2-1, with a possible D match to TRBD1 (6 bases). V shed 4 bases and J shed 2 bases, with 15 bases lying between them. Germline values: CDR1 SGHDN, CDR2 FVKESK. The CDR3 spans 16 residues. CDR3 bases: TGTGCCAGCAGCCCCCTACGGGGACAAACCTACAATGAGCAGTTCTTC. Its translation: CASSPLRGQTYNEQFF. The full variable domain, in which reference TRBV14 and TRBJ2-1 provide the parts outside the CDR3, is EAGVTQFPSHSVIEKGQTVTLRCDPISGHDNLYWYRRVMGKEIKFLLHFVKESKQDESGMPNNRFLAERTGGTYSTLKVQPAELEDSGVYFCASSPLRGQTYNEQFFGPGTRLTVL.

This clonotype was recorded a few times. The CDR3 DNA is TGTGCCAGCAGCCTGGGACAGGGTGAAGCTGAAGCTTTCTTT. The encoded protein is CASSLGQGEAEAFF. The chain uses TRBV11-1 and TRBJ1-1; 9 nucleotides match TRBD1. From germline, CDR1 is SGHAT and CDR2 FQDESV (reference sequence). With 5 bases clipped from V and 6 bases from J, the junction kept 7 bases outside the gene matches. This CDR3 has 14 amino acids.

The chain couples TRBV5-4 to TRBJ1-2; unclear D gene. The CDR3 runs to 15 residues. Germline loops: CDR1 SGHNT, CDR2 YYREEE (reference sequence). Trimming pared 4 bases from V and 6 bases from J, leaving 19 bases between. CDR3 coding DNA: TGTGCCAGCAGCCTGGAAAAAGGGAGAGGGCATGGCTACACCTTC. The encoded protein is CASSLEKGRGHGYTF.

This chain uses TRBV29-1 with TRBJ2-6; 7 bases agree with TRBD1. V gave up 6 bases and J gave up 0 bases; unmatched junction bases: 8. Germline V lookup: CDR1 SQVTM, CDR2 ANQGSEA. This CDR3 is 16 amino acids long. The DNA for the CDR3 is TGCAGCGTAAGACAGGGTACCTCCTCTGGGGCCAACGTCCTGACTTTC. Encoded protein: CSVRQGTSSGANVLTF.

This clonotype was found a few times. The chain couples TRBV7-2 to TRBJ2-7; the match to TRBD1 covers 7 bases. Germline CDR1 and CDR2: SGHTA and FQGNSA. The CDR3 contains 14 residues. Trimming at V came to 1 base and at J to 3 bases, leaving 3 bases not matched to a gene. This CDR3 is CASSLVGTDYEQYF. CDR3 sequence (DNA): TGTGCCAGCAGCTTAGTTGGGACAGACTACGAGCAGTACTTC.

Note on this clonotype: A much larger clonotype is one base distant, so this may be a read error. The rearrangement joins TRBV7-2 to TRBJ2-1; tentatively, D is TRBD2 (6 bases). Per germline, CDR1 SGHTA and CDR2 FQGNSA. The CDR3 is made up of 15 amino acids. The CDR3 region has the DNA TGTGCCAGCACGCTTCGGCGGGGTGGGAGGAATGTGCAGTTCTTC. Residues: CASTLRRGGRNVQFF.

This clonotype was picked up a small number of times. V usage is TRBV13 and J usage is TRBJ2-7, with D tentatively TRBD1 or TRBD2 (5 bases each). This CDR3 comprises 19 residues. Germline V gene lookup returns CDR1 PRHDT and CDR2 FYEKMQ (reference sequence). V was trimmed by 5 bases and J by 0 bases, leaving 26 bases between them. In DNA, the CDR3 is TGTGCCAGCAGCCCGAACTTCCTCAACCGGGACGGATACTCCTACGAGCAGTACTTC. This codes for CASSPNFLNRDGYSYEQYF.

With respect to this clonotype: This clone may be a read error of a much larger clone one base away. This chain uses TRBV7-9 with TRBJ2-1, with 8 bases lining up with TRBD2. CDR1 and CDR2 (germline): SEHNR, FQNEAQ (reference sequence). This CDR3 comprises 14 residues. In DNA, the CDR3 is TGTGTCAGCCGACAAGCGGGAGCCAACAATGAGCAGTTCTTC. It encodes CVSRQAGANNEQFF.

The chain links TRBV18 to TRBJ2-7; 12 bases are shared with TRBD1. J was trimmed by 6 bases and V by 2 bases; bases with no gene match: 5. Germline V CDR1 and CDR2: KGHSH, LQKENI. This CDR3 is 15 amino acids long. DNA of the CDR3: TGTGCCAGCTCACCAGGGACAGGGGGCCTGGTCGAGCAGTACTTC. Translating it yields CASSPGTGGLVEQYF.

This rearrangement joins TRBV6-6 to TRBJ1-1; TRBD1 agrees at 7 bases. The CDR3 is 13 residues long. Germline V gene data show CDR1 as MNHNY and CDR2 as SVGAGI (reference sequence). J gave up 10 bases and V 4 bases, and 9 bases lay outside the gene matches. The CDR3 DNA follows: TGTGCCAGCAGTTTTCTGACAGGGAGTGGAGCTTTCTTT. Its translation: CASSFLTGSGAFF.

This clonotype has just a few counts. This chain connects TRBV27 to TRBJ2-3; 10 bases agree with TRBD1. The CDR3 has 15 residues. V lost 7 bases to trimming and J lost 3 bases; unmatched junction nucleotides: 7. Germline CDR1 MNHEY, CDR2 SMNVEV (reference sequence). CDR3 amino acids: CASTARDRGTDTQYF. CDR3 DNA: TGTGCCAGCACCGCAAGGGACAGGGGAACAGATACGCAGTATTTT.

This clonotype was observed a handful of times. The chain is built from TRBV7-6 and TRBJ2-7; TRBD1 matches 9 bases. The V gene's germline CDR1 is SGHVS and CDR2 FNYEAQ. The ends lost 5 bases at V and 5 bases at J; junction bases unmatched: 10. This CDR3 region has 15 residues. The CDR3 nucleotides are TGTGCCAGCAGCGTTACCGGGACAGGGCTCCACGAGCAGTACTTC. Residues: CASSVTGTGLHEQYF.

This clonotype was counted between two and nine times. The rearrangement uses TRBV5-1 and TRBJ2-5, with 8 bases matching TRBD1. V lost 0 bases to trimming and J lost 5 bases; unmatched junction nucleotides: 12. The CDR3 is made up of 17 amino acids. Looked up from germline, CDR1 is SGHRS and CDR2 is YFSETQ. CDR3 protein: CASSLDLDRGKWETQYF. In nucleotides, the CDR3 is TGCGCCAGCAGCTTGGACCTAGACAGGGGAAAGTGGGAGACCCAGTACTTC.

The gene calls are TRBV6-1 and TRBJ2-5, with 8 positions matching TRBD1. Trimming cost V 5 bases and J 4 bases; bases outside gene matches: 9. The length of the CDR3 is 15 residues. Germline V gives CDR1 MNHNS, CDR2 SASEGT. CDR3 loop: CASSRNPGTGETQYF. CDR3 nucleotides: TGTGCCAGCAGTCGCAACCCCGGGACAGGAGAGACCCAGTACTTC.

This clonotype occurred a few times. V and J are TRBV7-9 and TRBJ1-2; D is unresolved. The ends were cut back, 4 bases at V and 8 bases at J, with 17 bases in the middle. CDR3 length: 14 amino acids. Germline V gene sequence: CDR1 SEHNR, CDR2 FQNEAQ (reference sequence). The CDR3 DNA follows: TGTGCCAGCAGCTCTAATACCGGGTCTCGGGGCTACACCTTC. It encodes CASSSNTGSRGYTF. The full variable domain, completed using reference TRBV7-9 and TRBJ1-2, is DTGVSQNPRHKITKRGQNVTFRCDPISEHNRLYWYRQTLGQGPEFLTYFQNEAQLEKSRLLSDRFSAERPKGSFSTLEIQRTEQGDSAMYLCASSSNTGSRGYTFGSGTRLTVV.

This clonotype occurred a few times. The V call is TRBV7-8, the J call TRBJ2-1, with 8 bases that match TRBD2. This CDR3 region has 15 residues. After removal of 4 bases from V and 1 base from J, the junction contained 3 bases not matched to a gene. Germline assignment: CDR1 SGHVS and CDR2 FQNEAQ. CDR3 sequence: CASSYREGSYNEQFF. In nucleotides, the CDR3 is TGTGCCAGCAGCTACCGGGAGGGGTCCTACAATGAGCAGTTCTTC.